This TCR beta chain stems from a study of blood T cell repertoires in COVID-19. Data came from immunoSEQ multiplex PCR; TCRdb stores just in-frame clones and leaves some out. The sample lists tens of thousands of clones, 70% to 90% occurring once. The CDR3 length is 15 residues. Trimming took 1 base from V and 0 from J, leaving 9 bases between them. CDR1 is LGHNA, CDR2 YSLEER, per germline. The origin of this receptor is a woman older than 75 with active COVID-19. Sequencing was carried out using peripheral blood. The chain links TRBV4-3 to TRBJ1-1; D is ambiguous. CDR3 loop: CASSQGEGLNTEAFF. The CDR3 nucleotides read TGCGCCAGCAGCCAAGGAGAGGGCCTGAACACTGAAGCTTTCTTT.